The sequence of this T cell receptor beta chain was determined in a study of T cell changes during pregnancy in multiple sclerosis. Profiled with immunoSEQ multiplex PCR; TCRdb holds only in-frame clones, not every one. The data contain about 59,000 clones, approximately 94% of them singletons. There are a few counts of this clone. Germline-derived CDR1 and CDR2 are MNHEY and SMNVEV (reference sequence). This CDR3 contains 13 residues. The V and J ends lost 8 bases and 2 bases, in that order; junction bases with no gene match: 1. The chain uses TRBV27 and TRBJ1-5; 9 bases are a match to TRBD1. The sample was CD8+ T cells from peripheral blood mononuclear cells, taken after pregnancy. The receptor comes from a female donor with multiple sclerosis, enrolled in a pregnancy study. The CDR3 protein is CASGDRGNQPQHF. Written as DNA, the CDR3 is TGTGCCAGCGGGGACAGGGGCAATCAGCCCCAGCATTTT.